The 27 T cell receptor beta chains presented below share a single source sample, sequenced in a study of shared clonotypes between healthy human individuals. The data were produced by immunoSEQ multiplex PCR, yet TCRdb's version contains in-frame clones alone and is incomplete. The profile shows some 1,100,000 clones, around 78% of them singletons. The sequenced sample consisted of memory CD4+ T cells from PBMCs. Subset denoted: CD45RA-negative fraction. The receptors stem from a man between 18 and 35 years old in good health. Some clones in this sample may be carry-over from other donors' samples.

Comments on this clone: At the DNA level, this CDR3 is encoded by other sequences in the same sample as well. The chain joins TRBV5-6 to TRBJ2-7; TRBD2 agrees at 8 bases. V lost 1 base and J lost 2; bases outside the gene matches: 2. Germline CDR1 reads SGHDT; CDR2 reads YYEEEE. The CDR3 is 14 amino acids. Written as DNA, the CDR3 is TGTGCCAGCAGCTTGACTAGCGGAACCTACGAGCAGTACTTC. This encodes CASSLTSGTYEQYF.

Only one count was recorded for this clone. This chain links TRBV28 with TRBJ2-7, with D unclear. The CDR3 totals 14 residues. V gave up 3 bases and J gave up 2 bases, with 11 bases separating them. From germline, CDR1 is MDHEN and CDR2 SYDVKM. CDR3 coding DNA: TGTGCCAGCAGTTTCGCCACCAAAACCTACGAGCAGTACTTC. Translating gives CASSFATKTYEQYF.

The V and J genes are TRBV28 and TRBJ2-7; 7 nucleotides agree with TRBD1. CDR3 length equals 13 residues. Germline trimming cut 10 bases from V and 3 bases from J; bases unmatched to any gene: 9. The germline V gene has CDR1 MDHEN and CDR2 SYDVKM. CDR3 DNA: TGTGCCACCCAAACAGGGGCAGTCTACGAGCAGTACTTC. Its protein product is CATQTGAVYEQYF.

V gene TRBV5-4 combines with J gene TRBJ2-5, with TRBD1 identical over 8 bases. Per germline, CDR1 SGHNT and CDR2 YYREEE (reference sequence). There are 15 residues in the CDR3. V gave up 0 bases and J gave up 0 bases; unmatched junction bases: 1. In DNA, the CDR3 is TGTGCCAGCAGCTTGGGGGGACAGGACCAAGAGACCCAGTACTTC. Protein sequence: CASSLGGQDQETQYF.

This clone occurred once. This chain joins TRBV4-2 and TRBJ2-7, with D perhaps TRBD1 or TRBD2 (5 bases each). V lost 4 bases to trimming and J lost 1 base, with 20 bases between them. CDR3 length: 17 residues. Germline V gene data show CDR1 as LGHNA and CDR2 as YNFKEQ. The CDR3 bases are TGTGCCAGCAGCCCGCTAGCCGGGACCATTCCTTCCTACGAGCAGTACTTC. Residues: CASSPLAGTIPSYEQYF.

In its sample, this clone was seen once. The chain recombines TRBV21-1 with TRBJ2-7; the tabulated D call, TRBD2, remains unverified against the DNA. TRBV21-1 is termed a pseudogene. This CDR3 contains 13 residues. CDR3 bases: TGTGCCGGAAGCTTCCGGGAGACCTACGAGCAGTACTTC. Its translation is CAGSFRETYEQYF.

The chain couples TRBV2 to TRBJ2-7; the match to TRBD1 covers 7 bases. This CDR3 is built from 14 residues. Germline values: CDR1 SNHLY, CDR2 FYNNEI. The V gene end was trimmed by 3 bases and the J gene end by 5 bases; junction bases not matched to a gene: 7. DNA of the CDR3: TGTGCCAGCAGTGATAGCCAGGGGGTGGACGAGCAGTACTTC. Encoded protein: CASSDSQGVDEQYF. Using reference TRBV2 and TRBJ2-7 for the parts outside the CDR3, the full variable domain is EPEVTQTPSHQVTQMGQEVILRCVPISNHLYFYWYRQILGQKVEFLVSFYNNEISEKSEIFDDQFSVERPDGSNFTLKIRSTKLEDSAMYFCASSDSQGVDEQYFGPGTRLTVT.

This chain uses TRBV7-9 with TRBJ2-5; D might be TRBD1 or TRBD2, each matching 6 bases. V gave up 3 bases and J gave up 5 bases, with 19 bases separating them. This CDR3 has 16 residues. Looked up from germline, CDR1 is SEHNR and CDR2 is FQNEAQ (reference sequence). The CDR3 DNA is TGTGCCAGCAGCTTGTACGGGGGCCCAGGAACGGAGACCCAGTACTTC. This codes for CASSLYGGPGTETQYF.

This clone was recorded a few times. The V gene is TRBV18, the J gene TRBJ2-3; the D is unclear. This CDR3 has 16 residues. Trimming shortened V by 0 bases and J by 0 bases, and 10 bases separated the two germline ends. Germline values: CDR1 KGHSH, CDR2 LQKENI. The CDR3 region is CASSPPGGSSTDTQYF. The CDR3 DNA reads TGTGCCAGCTCACCACCAGGCGGTTCTAGCACAGATACGCAGTATTTT.

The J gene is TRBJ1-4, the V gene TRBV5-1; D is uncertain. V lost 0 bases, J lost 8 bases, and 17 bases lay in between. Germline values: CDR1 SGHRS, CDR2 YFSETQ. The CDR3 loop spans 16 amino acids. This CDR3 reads CASSLEGRILGEKLFF. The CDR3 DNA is TGCGCCAGCAGCTTGGAAGGCCGTATTCTGGGGGAAAAACTGTTTTTT. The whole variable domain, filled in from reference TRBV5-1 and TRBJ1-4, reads KAGVTQTPRYLIKTRGQQVTLSCSPISGHRSVSWYQQTPGQGLQFLFEYFSETQRNKGNFPGRFSGRQFSNSRSEMNVSTLELGDSALYLCASSLEGRILGEKLFFGSGTQLSVL.

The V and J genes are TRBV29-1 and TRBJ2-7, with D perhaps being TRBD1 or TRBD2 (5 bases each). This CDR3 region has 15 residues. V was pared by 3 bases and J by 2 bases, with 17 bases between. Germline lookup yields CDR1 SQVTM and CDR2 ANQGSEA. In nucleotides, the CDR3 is TGCAGCGTTGACAAACCCGGGGACCCTACCTACGAGCAGTACTTC. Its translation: CSVDKPGDPTYEQYF.

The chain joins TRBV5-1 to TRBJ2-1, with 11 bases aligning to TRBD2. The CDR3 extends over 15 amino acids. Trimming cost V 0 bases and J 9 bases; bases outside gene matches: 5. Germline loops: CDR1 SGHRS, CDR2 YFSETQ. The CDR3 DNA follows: TGCGCCAGCAGCTTGGAACTAGCGGGAGCTACTGAGCAGTTCTTC. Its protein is CASSLELAGATEQFF.

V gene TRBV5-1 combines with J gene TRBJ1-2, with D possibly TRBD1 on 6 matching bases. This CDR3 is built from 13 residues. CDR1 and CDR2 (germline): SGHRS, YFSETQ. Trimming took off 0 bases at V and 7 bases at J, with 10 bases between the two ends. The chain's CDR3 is CASSLERGLGYTF. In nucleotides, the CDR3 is TGCGCCAGCAGCTTGGAACGGGGGCTTGGCTACACCTTC.

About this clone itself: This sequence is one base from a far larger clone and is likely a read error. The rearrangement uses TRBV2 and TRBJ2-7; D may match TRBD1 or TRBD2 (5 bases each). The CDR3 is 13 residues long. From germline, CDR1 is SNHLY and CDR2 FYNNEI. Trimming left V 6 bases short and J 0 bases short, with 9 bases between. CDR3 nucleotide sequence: TGTGCCAGCAGCAGGGACGTCTCCTACGAGCAGTACTTC. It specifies CASSRDVSYEQYF.

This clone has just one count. The CDR3 protein is CATGPGGARETQYF. CDR3 sequence (DNA): TGTGCCACCGGGCCCGGGGGGGCGCGTGAGACCCAGTACTTC. This chain uses TRBV15 with TRBJ2-5; 8 nucleotides line up with TRBD2. The germline gives CDR1 LNHNV, CDR2 YYDKDF (reference sequence). The CDR3 totals 14 residues. V lost 8 bases and J lost 5; bases outside the gene matches: 10.

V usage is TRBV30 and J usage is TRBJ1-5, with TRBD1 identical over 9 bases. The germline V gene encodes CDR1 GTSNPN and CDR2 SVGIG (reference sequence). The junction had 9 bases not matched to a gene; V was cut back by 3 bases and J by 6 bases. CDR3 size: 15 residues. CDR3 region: CAWRKRTGDGQPQHF. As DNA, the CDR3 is TGTGCCTGGAGGAAACGGACAGGGGACGGTCAGCCCCAGCATTTT. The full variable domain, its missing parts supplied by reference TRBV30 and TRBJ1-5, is SQTIHQWPATLVQPVGSPLSLECTVEGTSNPNLYWYRQAAGRGLQLLFYSVGIGQISSEVPQNLSASRPQDRQFILSSKKLLLSDSGFYLCAWRKRTGDGQPQHFGDGTRLSIL.

As DNA, the CDR3 is TGTGCCACCGGACAGGCCCTTAATGAAAAACTGTTTTTT. Its translation: CATGQALNEKLFF. This rearrangement joins TRBV28 to TRBJ1-4; 7 bases align to TRBD1. There are 13 residues in the CDR3. CDR1 and CDR2 (germline): MDHEN, SYDVKM. The junction had 6 bases not matched to a gene; V was cut back by 10 bases and J by 4 bases.

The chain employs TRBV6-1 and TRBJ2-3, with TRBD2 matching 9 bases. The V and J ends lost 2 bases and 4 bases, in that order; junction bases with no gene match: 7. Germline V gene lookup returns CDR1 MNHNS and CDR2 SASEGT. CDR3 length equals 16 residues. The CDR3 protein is CASSESLAGFADTQYF. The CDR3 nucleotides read TGTGCCAGCAGTGAATCCCTAGCGGGATTTGCAGATACGCAGTATTTT.

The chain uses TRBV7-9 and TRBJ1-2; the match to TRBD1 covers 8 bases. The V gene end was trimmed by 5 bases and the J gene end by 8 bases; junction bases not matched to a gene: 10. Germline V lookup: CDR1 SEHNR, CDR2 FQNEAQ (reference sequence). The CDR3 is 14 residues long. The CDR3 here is CASSPDREYDGYTF. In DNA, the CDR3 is TGTGCCAGCAGCCCGGACAGGGAATATGACGGCTACACCTTC.

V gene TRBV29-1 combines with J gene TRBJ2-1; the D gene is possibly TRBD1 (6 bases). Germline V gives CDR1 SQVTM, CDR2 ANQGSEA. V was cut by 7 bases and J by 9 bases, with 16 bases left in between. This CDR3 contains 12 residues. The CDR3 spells CSAWGRLGEQFF. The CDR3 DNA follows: TGCAGCGCTTGGGGGCGGCTAGGTGAGCAGTTCTTC.

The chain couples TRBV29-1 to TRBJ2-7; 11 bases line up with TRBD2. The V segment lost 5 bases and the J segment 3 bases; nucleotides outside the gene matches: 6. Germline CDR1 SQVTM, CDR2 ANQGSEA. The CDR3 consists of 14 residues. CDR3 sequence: CSVKTGTSGYEQYF. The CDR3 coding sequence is TGCAGCGTTAAAACCGGGACTAGCGGCTACGAGCAGTACTTC.

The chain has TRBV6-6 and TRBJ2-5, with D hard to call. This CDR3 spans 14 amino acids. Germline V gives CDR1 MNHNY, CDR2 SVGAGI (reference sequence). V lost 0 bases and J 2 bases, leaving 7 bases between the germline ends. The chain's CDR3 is CASSYSSIQETQYF. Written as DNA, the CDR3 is TGTGCCAGCAGTTACTCTTCCATACAAGAGACCCAGTACTTC.

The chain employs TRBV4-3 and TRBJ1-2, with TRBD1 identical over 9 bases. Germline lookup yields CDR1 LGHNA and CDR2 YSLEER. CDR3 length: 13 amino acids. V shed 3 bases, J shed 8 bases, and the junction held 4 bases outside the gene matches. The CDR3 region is CASSHRTGVGYTF. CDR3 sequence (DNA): TGCGCCAGCAGCCATCGGACAGGGGTCGGCTACACCTTC.

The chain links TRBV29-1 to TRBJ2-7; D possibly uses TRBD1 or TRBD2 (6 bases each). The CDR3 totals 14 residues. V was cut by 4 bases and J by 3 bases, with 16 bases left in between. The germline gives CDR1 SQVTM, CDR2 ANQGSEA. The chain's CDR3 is CSVVSAEGGYEQYF. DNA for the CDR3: TGCAGCGTTGTTTCAGCGGAGGGGGGCTACGAGCAGTACTTC.

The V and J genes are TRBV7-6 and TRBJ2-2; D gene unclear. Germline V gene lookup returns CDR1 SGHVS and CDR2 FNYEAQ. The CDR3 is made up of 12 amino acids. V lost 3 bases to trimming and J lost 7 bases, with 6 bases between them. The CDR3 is CASSFSVGELFF. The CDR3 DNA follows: TGTGCCAGCAGCTTCAGTGTCGGGGAGCTGTTTTTT.

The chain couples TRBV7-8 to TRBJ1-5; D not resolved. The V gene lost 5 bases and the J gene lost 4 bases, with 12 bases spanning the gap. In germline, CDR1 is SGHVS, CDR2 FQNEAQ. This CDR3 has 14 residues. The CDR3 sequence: CASSASPQNQPQHF. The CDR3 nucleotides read TGTGCCAGCAGCGCTTCCCCACAGAATCAGCCCCAGCATTTT. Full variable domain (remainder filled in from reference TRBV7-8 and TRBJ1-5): GAGVSQSPRYKVAKRGQDVALRCDPISGHVSLFWYQQALGQGPEFLTYFQNEAQLDKSGLPSDRFFAERPEGSVSTLKIQRTQQEDSAVYLCASSASPQNQPQHFGDGTRLSIL.

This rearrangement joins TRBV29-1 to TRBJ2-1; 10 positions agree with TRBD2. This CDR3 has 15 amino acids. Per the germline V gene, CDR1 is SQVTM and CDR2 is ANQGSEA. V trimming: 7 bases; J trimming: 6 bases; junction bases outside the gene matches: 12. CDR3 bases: TGCAGCGCCGCGAGGGGACTAGCGACCTCCAATGAGCAGTTCTTC. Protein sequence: CSAARGLATSNEQFF.